This T cell receptor beta chain was identified in a study of cytomegalovirus exposure and HLA in healthy donors. The V end lost 3 bases, the J end lost 5 bases, and 10 bases lay between the germline ends. Germline V CDR1 and CDR2: MNHEY, SVGAGI. The CDR3 sequence is 13 residues long. The PCR used 60 Vbeta and 13 Jbeta primers. Measured with immunoSEQ multiplex PCR; TCRdb has only the in-frame clones, and not every one. The sample yields about 82,000 clones, 70% to 80% seen once. The genes are TRBV6-5 and TRBJ1-1, with D unresolved. The clonotype was recovered from a human donor in good health. Input material: PBMCs. The CDR3 reads CASSYLGGTEAFF. As DNA, the CDR3 is TGTGCCAGCAGTTATCTCGGCGGGACTGAAGCTTTCTTT.